One TCR beta chain is described in this entry. Antigen specificity is unknown. These data come from a study of T cell responses to AZD1222 COVID-19 vaccine. Findings and limits, study-wide: White British donors predominated, females outnumbered males, and clonal diversity was possibly underestimated. Sampling captured repertoires only after the peak T cell response. Within unmutated variant regions lay the reported targets of nearly half of spike-specific TCRs. Seropositive AZD1222 recipients at baseline numbered only five or six.

The V gene lost 5 bases and the J gene lost 0 bases, with 24 bases spanning the gap. Looked up from germline, CDR1 is PRHDT and CDR2 is FYEKMQ (reference sequence). The CDR3 runs to 19 residues. TCRdb's copy holds only in-frame clones and misses some; the assay was immunoSEQ multiplex PCR. Among 120,000 to 150,000 clones listed, 75% to 95% were seen once. The J gene is TRBJ2-3, the V gene TRBV13; D is possibly TRBD2 (5 bases). The receptor was isolated from an adult in good health. The source was peripheral blood, collected on day 0 of MenACWY control vaccination. The CDR3 sequence: CASSPPIDRDPESTDTQYF. The DNA of the CDR3 is TGTGCCAGCAGCCCTCCGATTGATCGGGATCCCGAAAGCACAGATACGCAGTATTTT.